The rows below give T cell receptor beta chains drawn from one sample of a study of T cells after yellow fever vaccination. TCRdb analysed the 5' RACE reads with MiXCR anew, one entry per CDR3 protein. Among 250,000 to 400,000 distinct CDR3 sequences listed, roughly 3.9% were seen once. The sequences come from PBMCs, collected 5 days after the yellow fever booster vaccination. All receptors come from a man aged 18 to 30 who received the YFV17D yellow fever vaccine. The CDR3 runs from the conserved cysteine through the conserved F or W. D genes are given only for firm matches. Part of the rows lack a size; the others show once, few, many or a class for expanded clones.

size: -
J: TRBJ1-3
V: TRBV11-2
D: -
DNA: TGTGCCACCCGAGGAGGCTCCTCTGGAAACACCATATATTTT
CDR3: CATRGGSSGNTIYF

size: many
J: TRBJ1-1
V: TRBV6-6
D: -
DNA: TGTGCCAGCAGTTCTAATCAGGGGCGGTGGACTGAAGCTTTCTTT
CDR3: CASSSNQGRWTEAFF

size: many
J: TRBJ1-5
V: TRBV5-5
D: -
DNA: TGTGCCAGCAGCTTCTCGACAGTGAATCAGCCCCAGCATTTT
CDR3: CASSFSTVNQPQHF

size: few
J: TRBJ2-3
V: TRBV4-3
D: -
DNA: TGCGCCAGCAGCCAAGGCCATGGTGGGGGCCTCTCCACAGATACGCAGTATTTT
CDR3: CASSQGHGGGLSTDTQYF

size: few
J: TRBJ2-7
V: TRBV3-1
D: -
DNA: TGTGCCAGCGGGGCATACGAGCAGTACTTC
CDR3: CASGAYEQYF

size: few
J: TRBJ1-6
V: TRBV12-3/TRBV12-4
D: -
DNA: TGTGCCAGCACTCGACGGATACTGAGCTCCTATAATTCACCCCTCCACTTT
CDR3: CASTRRILSSYNSPLHF

size: few
J: TRBJ1-5
V: TRBV27
D: -
DNA: TGTGCCAGCAGTTTTTCGGGTAGTAGCAATCAGCCCCAGCATTTT
CDR3: CASSFSGSSNQPQHF

size: -
J: TRBJ1-3
V: TRBV5-1
D: TRBD1
DNA: TGCGCCAGCAGCTCGACAGGGGCCGTCTCTGGAAACACCATATATTTT
CDR3: CASSSTGAVSGNTIYF

size: few
J: TRBJ2-1
V: TRBV12-5
D: TRBD2
DNA: TGTGCTAGTGGTGGAACTAGCGGGGGTCCCCAGTTCTTC
CDR3: CASGGTSGGPQFF

size: -
J: TRBJ1-6
V: TRBV12-3/TRBV12-4
D: -
DNA: TGTGCCAGCAGTATTGGACTTACAAACAATTCACCCCTCCACTTT
CDR3: CASSIGLTNNSPLHF

size: few
J: TRBJ2-3
V: TRBV7-2
D: -
DNA: TGTGCCAGCAGCCCCTTGATCGATACGCAGTATTTT
CDR3: CASSPLIDTQYF

size: few
J: TRBJ1-2
V: TRBV20-1
D: TRBD1
DNA: TGCAGTGGCGACACAGGGGTCGGCTACACCTTC
CDR3: CSGDTGVGYTF

size: few
J: TRBJ2-1
V: TRBV6-2/TRBV6-3
D: TRBD2
DNA: TGTGCCAGCAGTCTTCCCCAGCGGGGGGGCCCGGGTGAGCAGTTCTTC
CDR3: CASSLPQRGGPGEQFF

size: -
J: TRBJ1-2
V: TRBV19
D: TRBD1
DNA: TGTGCCAGTAGAGCCGGGACAGGGGTTGGCTATGGCTACACCTTC
CDR3: CASRAGTGVGYGYTF

size: -
J: TRBJ1-3
V: TRBV5-5
D: -
DNA: TGTGCCAGCAGCCTGCGGGGGGACTCTGGAAACACCATATATTTT
CDR3: CASSLRGDSGNTIYF

size: few
J: TRBJ1-4
V: TRBV7-2
D: -
DNA: TGTGCCAGCAGCAAGCGGGGCAGGGATGCAACTAATGAAAAACTGTTTTTT
CDR3: CASSKRGRDATNEKLFF

size: many
J: TRBJ1-3
V: TRBV7-2
D: -
DNA: TGTGCCAGCAGCTTAGGAGTCCTCTCTGGAAACACCATATATTTT
CDR3: CASSLGVLSGNTIYF

size: -
J: TRBJ2-5
V: TRBV18
D: -
DNA: TGTGCCAGCTCACTAGCTACTGGACGGTGGGGAAAAGAGACCCAGTACTTC
CDR3: CASSLATGRWGKETQYF

size: few
J: TRBJ2-5
V: TRBV9
D: -
DNA: TGTGCCAGCAGCCGGGAGCAAGAGACCCAGTACTTC
CDR3: CASSREQETQYF

size: few
J: TRBJ2-3
V: TRBV9
D: -
DNA: TGTGCCAGCAGCGTAGCACCAACCACAGATACGCAGTATTTT
CDR3: CASSVAPTTDTQYF

size: few
J: TRBJ1-1
V: TRBV6-2/TRBV6-3
D: -
DNA: TGTGCCAGCAGTCCGAGTAACACTGAAGCTTTCTTT
CDR3: CASSPSNTEAFF

size: -
J: TRBJ1-2
V: TRBV5-1
D: TRBD1
DNA: TGCGCCAGCAGCCGCGGACAGGACGGAGGCTACACCTTC
CDR3: CASSRGQDGGYTF

size: few
J: TRBJ2-5
V: TRBV3-1
D: -
DNA: TGTGCCAGCAGCCAACACCAAGAGACCCAGTACTTC
CDR3: CASSQHQETQYF

size: many
J: TRBJ1-1
V: TRBV12-3/TRBV12-4
D: -
DNA: TGTGCCAGCAGTTTTGACGGCTTCATGAACACTGAAGCTTTCTTT
CDR3: CASSFDGFMNTEAFF

size: many
J: TRBJ1-4
V: TRBV29-1
D: -
DNA: TGCAGCGTCCAGGGTTCTGATGAAAAACTGTTTTTT
CDR3: CSVQGSDEKLFF

size: many
J: TRBJ2-1
V: TRBV5-1
D: TRBD2
DNA: TGCGCCAGCTCCGAATTCCCGTTACTAGCGGGGAATGAGCAGTTCTTC
CDR3: CASSEFPLLAGNEQFF

size: -
J: TRBJ2-7
V: TRBV11-2
D: TRBD2
DNA: TGTGCCAGCAGCTTACCCCCCACACAAGCGGGGGCGATATACGAGCAGTACTTC
CDR3: CASSLPPTQAGAIYEQYF

size: -
J: TRBJ2-2
V: TRBV6-2/TRBV6-3
D: -
DNA: TGTGCCAGCAGCCCCCTCCAAGACAGGTCCCGGGAGCTGTTTTTT
CDR3: CASSPLQDRSRELFF

size: few
J: TRBJ2-5
V: TRBV6-6
D: -
DNA: TGTGCCAGCAGTTACTCGCACCCTCGGCGGGAAGAGACCCAGTACTTC
CDR3: CASSYSHPRREETQYF

size: -
J: TRBJ2-1
V: TRBV3-1
D: TRBD2
DNA: TGTGCCAGCAAACCCTCCGACTTCGCCGGGACTAGCGGGGGGGATAACTCCTACAATGAGCAGTTCTTC
CDR3: CASKPSDFAGTSGGDNSYNEQFF

size: many
J: TRBJ2-5
V: TRBV5-5
D: TRBD1
DNA: TGTGCCAGCAGCGGACAGGGTGAGGAGACCCAGTACTTC
CDR3: CASSGQGEETQYF

size: -
J: TRBJ2-2
V: TRBV12-5
D: TRBD1
DNA: TGTGCTAGTGGGGCCCTGGGCCCCCTGACAGACAGGGCCGGCGGGGAGCTGTTTTTT
CDR3: CASGALGPLTDRAGGELFF

size: few
J: TRBJ1-5
V: TRBV20-1
D: -
DNA: TGCAGTGCTAGGCGGGGATTCGGATTTTGGGATAGCAATCAGCCCCAGCATTTT
CDR3: CSARRGFGFWDSNQPQHF

size: few
J: TRBJ1-2
V: TRBV12-3/TRBV12-4
D: -
DNA: TGTGCCAGCAGTTTCGGGCAGTTCTATGGCTACACCTTC
CDR3: CASSFGQFYGYTF

size: many
J: TRBJ1-1
V: TRBV29-1
D: -
DNA: TGCAGCGTTGAAGGGGGAGGCAGAAAAGGGGACATGAACACTGAAGCTTTCTTT
CDR3: CSVEGGGRKGDMNTEAFF

size: many
J: TRBJ2-7
V: TRBV7-6
D: TRBD2
DNA: TGTGCCAGCAGCTTATGGACTAGCGGGGGGCTGGAGCAGTACTTC
CDR3: CASSLWTSGGLEQYF

size: -
J: TRBJ1-3
V: TRBV5-1
D: -
DNA: TGCGCCAGCAGCTTGGTACCCTCTGGAAACACCATATATTTT
CDR3: CASSLVPSGNTIYF

size: many
J: TRBJ1-1
V: TRBV15
D: -
DNA: TGTGCCACCAGCAGACGAGGAACGCCTGACGTTTTCTTT
CDR3: CATSRRGTPDVFF

size: few
J: TRBJ2-3
V: TRBV5-1
D: -
DNA: TGCGCCAGCAGCTTGGGTAGTCAAACCCTAGGCACAGATACGCAGTATTTT
CDR3: CASSLGSQTLGTDTQYF

size: many
J: TRBJ2-3
V: TRBV2
D: -
DNA: TGTGCCAGCAGGCCCCTCACAGATACGCAGTATTTT
CDR3: CASRPLTDTQYF

size: -
J: TRBJ2-4
V: TRBV7-8
D: -
DNA: TGTGCCAGCAGCCAGCCCGGGCGGGGTGGAAACATTCAGTACTTC
CDR3: CASSQPGRGGNIQYF

size: many
J: TRBJ2-7
V: TRBV20-1
D: -
DNA: TGCAGTGCTAGGGCTAGCTGGGACTCCTACGAGCAGTACTTC
CDR3: CSARASWDSYEQYF

size: few
J: TRBJ2-2
V: TRBV7-2
D: -
DNA: TGTGCCAGCGGGGGTACAAACAGTCCCGGGGAGCTGTTTTTT
CDR3: CASGGTNSPGELFF

size: many
J: TRBJ2-7
V: TRBV4-2
D: TRBD1
DNA: TGTGCCAGCAGCCTACACCCGGGACAGGGTGGCAACGAGCAGTACTTC
CDR3: CASSLHPGQGGNEQYF

size: -
J: TRBJ1-1
V: TRBV6-5
D: -
DNA: TGTGCCAGCAGCCCCCTCGGGGTGGGGACTGAAGCTTTCTTT
CDR3: CASSPLGVGTEAFF

size: -
J: TRBJ1-2
V: TRBV7-9
D: -
DNA: TGTGCCAGCAGCTTGGGGACCTATGGCTACACCTTC
CDR3: CASSLGTYGYTF

size: many
J: TRBJ1-5
V: TRBV6-2/TRBV6-3
D: TRBD1
DNA: TGTGCCAGCAGCGACAGGGGCAGTAGGCAGCCCCAGCATTTT
CDR3: CASSDRGSRQPQHF

size: many
J: TRBJ1-4
V: TRBV20-1
D: -
DNA: TGCAGTGCTAGAGATCGGCTTTACGAAAAACTGTTTTTT
CDR3: CSARDRLYEKLFF

size: -
J: TRBJ2-7
V: TRBV7-2
D: TRBD1
DNA: TGTGCCAGCAGCTGGCCTCCCCCGGGACAGGAAATCTACGAGCAGTACTTC
CDR3: CASSWPPPGQEIYEQYF

size: few
J: TRBJ2-7
V: TRBV5-6
D: -
DNA: TGTGCCAGCAGCCAGGACAGTTTGAATGAGCAGTACTTC
CDR3: CASSQDSLNEQYF

size: few
J: TRBJ2-2
V: TRBV6-1
D: -
DNA: TGTGCCATCCCTTGGGACGATCAGGCCGGGGAGCTGTTTTTT
CDR3: CAIPWDDQAGELFF

size: few
J: TRBJ2-3
V: TRBV29-1
D: -
DNA: TGCAGCGTTGAAGTCGGGACCTCAGATACGCAGTATTTT
CDR3: CSVEVGTSDTQYF

size: -
J: TRBJ1-5
V: TRBV5-1
D: -
DNA: TGCGCCAGCAGCTTGCAACAGAGTAATCAGCCCCAGCATTTT
CDR3: CASSLQQSNQPQHF

size: few
J: TRBJ1-1
V: TRBV6-2/TRBV6-3
D: -
DNA: TGTGCCACAAAGGAACCGGTGAACACTGAAGCTTTCTTT
CDR3: CATKEPVNTEAFF

size: many
J: TRBJ1-2
V: TRBV4-2
D: -
DNA: TGTGCCAGCAGCCGGACCGGGGCTGATCGTGTGAACTATGGCTACACCTTC
CDR3: CASSRTGADRVNYGYTF

size: -
J: TRBJ2-3
V: TRBV14
D: TRBD1
DNA: TGTGCCAGCAGCCCGACAGGGGGTAGTAGAACAGATACGCAGTATTTT
CDR3: CASSPTGGSRTDTQYF

size: -
J: TRBJ2-7
V: TRBV27
D: TRBD1
DNA: TGTGCCAGCACCCGCGGGACAGGGGTTTTTCCCTACGAGCAGTACTTC
CDR3: CASTRGTGVFPYEQYF

size: -
J: TRBJ2-7
V: TRBV4-1
D: TRBD2
DNA: TGCGCCAGCAGCCGATCAATAGCGGGGGGTTCCTACGAGCAGTACTTC
CDR3: CASSRSIAGGSYEQYF

size: -
J: TRBJ2-2
V: TRBV4-3
D: -
DNA: TGCGCCAGCAGCCAAGACAGGGCCGACACCGGGGAGCTGTTTTTT
CDR3: CASSQDRADTGELFF